The sequence of this TCR beta chain was determined in a study of multiple sclerosis patients with progressive multifocal leukoencephalopathy. Documented time point: less than 15 months of natalizumab therapy. Repertoires were generated with immunoSEQ multiplex PCR, while TCRdb's copy carries only in-frame clones and drops some. The top ten hold around 2.5% of the sample, which has 26,000 or so clones, approximately 90% seen once. Overall study findings and caveats: Lower normalized Shannon entropy suggested reduced TRB diversity in most PML patients.

Comment on this clone: Its antigen is undetermined.

V shed 0 bases and J 0 bases; nucleotides not matched to a gene: 14. This CDR3 spans 20 amino acids. Germline V gives CDR1 SGDLS, CDR2 YYNGEE. V usage is TRBV9 and J usage is TRBJ2-3, with 9 nucleotides matching TRBD2. The sequence came from a man aged 25 to 45 with multiple sclerosis. Material: PBMCs, obtained from a patient treated with natalizumab. The CDR3 loop is CASSVGGVSREGRSTDTQYF. As DNA, the CDR3 is TGTGCCAGCAGCGTAGGAGGGGTCTCGCGGGAGGGCCGTAGCACAGATACGCAGTATTTT.